One and the same sample provided the 17 T cell receptor beta chains below, sequenced in a study of neurological immune-mediated disorders. TCRdb itself ran the 5' RACE reads through MiXCR, one entry per CDR3 protein. The profile shows around 49,000 distinct CDR3 sequences, approximately 14% of them singletons. Time point in this sample: longitudinal time-point 2. Sequencing was performed on PBMCs. These TCRs come from a male donor with HTLV-1-associated myelopathy (HAM/TSP).

The gene calls are TRBV10-3 and TRBJ1-1; TRBD1 matches at 9 bases. J lost 4 bases, V lost 10 bases, and 7 bases had no gene match. This CDR3 has 13 residues. Germline V gene data show CDR1 as ENHRY and CDR2 as SYGVKD. The CDR3 coding sequence is TGTGCCACCGGACAGGGGTTGGGCACTGAAGCTTTCTTT. It translates to CATGQGLGTEAFF.

By share of the sample, this clonotype is medium-sized. The chain couples TRBV12-3 or TRBV12-4 to TRBJ1-2; 8 bases match TRBD1. CDR3 length equals 14 residues. Losses at the gene ends were 3 bases for V and 8 bases for J; bases not matched to a gene: 8. The chain's CDR3 is CASSFKAGGEGYTF. DNA for the CDR3: TGTGCCAGCAGTTTTAAGGCAGGGGGCGAGGGCTACACCTTC.

This clonotype has a count of ten or more. In DNA, the CDR3 is TGCGCCAGCAGCTTGGGTGCCGGGTTAGATACGCAGTATTTT. It is translated as CASSLGAGLDTQYF. The chain carries TRBV5-1 and TRBJ2-3, with D unclear. The CDR3 has 14 residues. Germline V gene lookup returns CDR1 SGHRS and CDR2 YFSETQ. Deletions cut 0 bases from V and 5 bases from J, with 10 bases between. The whole variable domain, remainder taken from reference TRBV5-1 and TRBJ2-3, is KAGVTQTPRYLIKTRGQQVTLSCSPISGHRSVSWYQQTPGQGLQFLFEYFSETQRNKGNFPGRFSGRQFSNSRSEMNVSTLELGDSALYLCASSLGAGLDTQYFGPGTRLTVL.

There are many counts of this clonotype. The rearrangement joins TRBV3-1 to TRBJ1-5, with D unresolved. Germline values: CDR1 LGHDT, CDR2 YNNKEL (reference sequence). V gave up 0 bases and J gave up 6 bases, with 6 bases separating them. The CDR3 totals 13 residues. The CDR3 sequence: CASSQDLAQPQHF. The CDR3, as DNA: TGTGCCAGCAGCCAAGATTTGGCTCAGCCCCAGCATTTT.

This clonotype was counted many times. V is TRBV4-2 and J is TRBJ2-6; the D gene is possibly TRBD1 (6 bases). This CDR3 contains 15 residues. V was pared by 4 bases and J by 2 bases, with 9 bases between. The germline CDR1 and CDR2 sequences are LGHNA and YNFKEQ. The CDR3 region is CASSPRGTGANVLTF. Written as DNA, the CDR3 is TGTGCCAGCAGCCCCAGGGGAACTGGGGCCAACGTCCTGACTTTC.

For this clonotype: Just one base apart from a much larger clone, this may be a read error. This sequence joins TRBV9 and TRBJ2-3; D gene ambiguous. Trimming cost V 5 bases and J 3 bases, with 13 bases left between them. The CDR3 is 14 residues long. Per the germline V gene, CDR1 is SGDLS and CDR2 is YYNGEE. CDR3 nucleotides: TGTGCCAGCAGAGGATCTTCCGGTACAGATACGCAGTATTTT. It translates to CASRGSSGTDTQYF.

This clonotype was counted many times. DNA of the CDR3: TGCGCCAGCAGCTTGGAGTCTTACGTCCGTCGAGCTTTCTTT. Translating gives CASSLESYVRRAFF. The rearrangement joins TRBV5-1 to TRBJ1-1; no firm D call. With 0 bases removed from V and 10 bases from J, the gap between germline ends came to 16 bases. CDR1 and CDR2 (germline): SGHRS, YFSETQ. The length of the CDR3 is 14 residues. The full variable domain, rest sourced from reference TRBV5-1 and TRBJ1-1, is KAGVTQTPRYLIKTRGQQVTLSCSPISGHRSVSWYQQTPGQGLQFLFEYFSETQRNKGNFPGRFSGRQFSNSRSEMNVSTLELGDSALYLCASSLESYVRRAFFGQGTRLTVV.

This clonotype came up many times. This chain uses TRBV12-3 or TRBV12-4 with TRBJ1-5; D remains ambiguous. The CDR3 is 12 residues long. V gave up 4 bases and J gave up 10 bases, with 11 bases separating them. This CDR3 is CASSSSGGPQHF. In DNA, the CDR3 is TGTGCCAGCAGTTCCTCCGGAGGACCCCAGCATTTT.

This clonotype came up many times. The V call is TRBV5-1, the J call TRBJ1-5; D gene unclear. The CDR3 has 13 amino acids. Per the germline V gene, CDR1 is SGHRS and CDR2 is YFSETQ. V lost 4 bases and J lost 7, with 12 bases in between. The CDR3 DNA sequence: TGCGCCAGCAGCAGGGATGTGGAACAGCCCCAGCATTTT. Its protein product is CASSRDVEQPQHF. Complete variable domain (other parts from reference TRBV5-1 and TRBJ1-5): KAGVTQTPRYLIKTRGQQVTLSCSPISGHRSVSWYQQTPGQGLQFLFEYFSETQRNKGNFPGRFSGRQFSNSRSEMNVSTLELGDSALYLCASSRDVEQPQHFGDGTRLSIL.

This clonotype was counted many times. The V gene is TRBV7-7, the J gene TRBJ2-3, with a tentative D call TRBD1 (6 bases). The V end lost 3 bases, the J end lost 5 bases, and 15 bases lay between the germline ends. The germline CDR1 and CDR2 sequences are SSHAT and FNYEAQ (reference sequence). The CDR3 is made up of 15 amino acids. The DNA for the CDR3 is TGTGCCAGCAGCTTCGGTCAGGGGACGGAAGATACGCAGTATTTT. It specifies CASSFGQGTEDTQYF.

This clonotype was detected many times. The rearrangement joins TRBV5-1 to TRBJ2-7, with D tentatively TRBD1 (5 bases). Germline CDR1 SGHRS, CDR2 YFSETQ. The length of the CDR3 is 16 residues. Trimming took off 4 bases at V and 7 bases at J, with 24 bases between the two ends. The CDR3 DNA reads TGCGCCAGCAGCGACCAAACAGGTGGGGCGGCGGTGGAGCAGTACTTC. Its translation is CASSDQTGGAAVEQYF.

This clonotype was picked up many times. V and J are TRBV20-1 and TRBJ2-5, with TRBD2 as a possible D gene (5 bases). CDR3 size: 13 residues. V was trimmed by 2 bases and J by 2 bases, leaving 9 bases between them. CDR1 and CDR2 (germline): DFQATT, SNEGSKA (reference sequence). Here the CDR3 reads CSARSSGQETQYF. The CDR3 DNA reads as TGCAGTGCTAGAAGCAGCGGTCAAGAGACCCAGTACTTC.

In this sample, this clonotype turned up many times. This chain links TRBV20-1 with TRBJ2-7; D possibly corresponds to TRBD2 (7 bases). Germline V gene lookup returns CDR1 DFQATT and CDR2 SNEGSKA (reference sequence). The V gene lost 6 bases and the J gene lost 4 bases, with 16 bases spanning the gap. The CDR3 is made up of 13 amino acids. The CDR3 is CSATGGPGYEQYF. CDR3 nucleotide sequence: TGCAGTGCCACCGGGGGGCCGGGGTACGAGCAGTACTTC.

In this sample, this clonotype turned up many times. V and J are TRBV7-2 and TRBJ2-3; maybe TRBD2 (5 bases). The CDR3 has 15 amino acids. Trimming took off 4 bases at V and 5 bases at J, with 16 bases between the two ends. Germline CDR1 and CDR2: SGHTA and FQGNSA. In DNA, the CDR3 is TGTGCCAGCAGCTCTCAGCGGTGGTCTGAAGATACGCAGTATTTT. Residues: CASSSQRWSEDTQYF.

This clonotype was recorded at least ten times. The gene calls are TRBV11-2 and TRBJ1-2; 7 positions match TRBD1. This CDR3 spans 16 amino acids. The V gene end was trimmed by 5 bases and the J gene end by 4 bases; junction bases not matched to a gene: 13. Germline V CDR1 and CDR2: SGHAT, FQNNGV. The CDR3 protein is CASSPIPFPGGYGYTF. The CDR3 DNA is TGTGCCAGCAGCCCAATCCCCTTCCCAGGGGGCTATGGCTACACCTTC. Looking up the rest from reference TRBV11-2 and TRBJ1-2 gives the full variable domain: EAGVAQSPRYKIIEKRQSVAFWCNPISGHATLYWYQQILGQGPKLLIQFQNNGVVDDSQLPKDRFSAERLKGVDSTLKIQPAKLEDSAVYLCASSPIPFPGGYGYTFGSGTRLTVV.

This clonotype was found many times. The chain links TRBV7-6 to TRBJ1-6; D is ambiguous. V was pared by 5 bases and J by 8 bases, with 10 bases between. The CDR3 totals 13 residues. Germline V CDR1 and CDR2: SGHVS, FNYEAQ. The CDR3 is CASSPDGYSPLHF. The CDR3 DNA follows: TGTGCCAGCAGCCCGGACGGGTATTCACCCCTCCACTTT.

At least ten counts were recorded for this clonotype. This CDR3 is CASNVGFTDTQYF. CDR3 nucleotide sequence: TGTGCCAGCAACGTGGGTTTCACAGATACGCAGTATTTT. The chain employs TRBV2 and TRBJ2-3, with D unclear. V lost 7 bases, J lost 2 bases, and 10 bases lay in between. CDR3 length equals 13 residues. The germline V gene has CDR1 SNHLY and CDR2 FYNNEI.